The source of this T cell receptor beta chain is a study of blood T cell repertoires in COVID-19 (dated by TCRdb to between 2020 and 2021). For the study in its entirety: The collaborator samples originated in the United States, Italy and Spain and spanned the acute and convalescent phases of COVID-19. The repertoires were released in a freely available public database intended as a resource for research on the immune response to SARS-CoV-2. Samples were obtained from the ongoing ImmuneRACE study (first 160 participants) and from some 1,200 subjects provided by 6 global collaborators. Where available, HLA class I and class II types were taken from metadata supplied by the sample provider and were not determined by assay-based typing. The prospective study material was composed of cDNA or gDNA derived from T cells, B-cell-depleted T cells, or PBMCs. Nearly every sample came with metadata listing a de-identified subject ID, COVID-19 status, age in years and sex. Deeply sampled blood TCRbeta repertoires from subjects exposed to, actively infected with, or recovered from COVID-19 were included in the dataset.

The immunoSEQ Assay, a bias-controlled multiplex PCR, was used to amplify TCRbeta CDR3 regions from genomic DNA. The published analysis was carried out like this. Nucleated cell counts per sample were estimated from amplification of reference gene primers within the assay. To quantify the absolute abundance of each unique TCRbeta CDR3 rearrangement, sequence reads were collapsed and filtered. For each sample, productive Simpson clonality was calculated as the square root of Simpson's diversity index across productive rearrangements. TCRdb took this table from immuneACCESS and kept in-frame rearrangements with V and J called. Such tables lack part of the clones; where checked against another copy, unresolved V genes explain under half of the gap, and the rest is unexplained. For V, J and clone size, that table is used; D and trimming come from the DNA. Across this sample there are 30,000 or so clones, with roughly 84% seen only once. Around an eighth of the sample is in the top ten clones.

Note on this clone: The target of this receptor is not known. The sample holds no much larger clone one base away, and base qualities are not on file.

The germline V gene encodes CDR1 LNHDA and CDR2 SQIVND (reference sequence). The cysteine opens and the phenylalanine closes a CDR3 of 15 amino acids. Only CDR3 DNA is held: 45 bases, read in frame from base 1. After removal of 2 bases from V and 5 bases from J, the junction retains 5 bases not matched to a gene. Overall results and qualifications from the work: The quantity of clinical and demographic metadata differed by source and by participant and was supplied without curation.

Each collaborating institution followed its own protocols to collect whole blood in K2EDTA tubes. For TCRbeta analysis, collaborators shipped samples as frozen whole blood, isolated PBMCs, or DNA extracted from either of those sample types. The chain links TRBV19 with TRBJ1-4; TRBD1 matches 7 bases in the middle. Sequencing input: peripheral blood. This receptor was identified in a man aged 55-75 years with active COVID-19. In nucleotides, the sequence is TGTGCCAGTAGTATATTCGGCAGGGGGAATGAAAAACTGTTTTTT. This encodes CASSIFGRGNEKLFF. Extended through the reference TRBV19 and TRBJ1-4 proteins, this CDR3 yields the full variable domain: DGGITQSPKYLFRKEGQNVTLSCEQNLNHDAMYWYRQDPGQGLRLIYYSQIVNDFQKGDIAEGYSVSREKKESFPLTVTSAQKNPTAFYLCASSIFGRGNEKLFFGSGTQLSVL.